The TCR beta chain under discussion was sequenced for a study of blood T cell repertoires in COVID-19. Participant age was roughly 18 to 89 years, and participants resided in roughly 25 US areas. Before being deemed recovered, Cohort 3 donors had two negative PCRs, clearance, or symptom resolution. TCRdb's table, derived via immunoSEQ multiplex PCR, lists solely in-frame clones and lacks some. The data contain under 200,000 clones, more than 65% of them singletons. Germline loops: CDR1 SGHTA, CDR2 FQGTGA. Trimming cost V 1 base and J 4 bases, with 7 bases left between them. CDR3 length equals 13 residues.

This rearrangement joins TRBV7-3 to TRBJ1-1; D is undetermined. The receptor was derived from a man aged 55 to 70 who had recovered from COVID-19. Sequencing was done on a sample of PBMCs or T cells enriched from blood (not recorded which). Here the CDR3 DNA reads TGTGCCAGCAGCTTAAGGGGAGTCACTGAAGCTTTCTTT. This gives the protein CASSLRGVTEAFF.